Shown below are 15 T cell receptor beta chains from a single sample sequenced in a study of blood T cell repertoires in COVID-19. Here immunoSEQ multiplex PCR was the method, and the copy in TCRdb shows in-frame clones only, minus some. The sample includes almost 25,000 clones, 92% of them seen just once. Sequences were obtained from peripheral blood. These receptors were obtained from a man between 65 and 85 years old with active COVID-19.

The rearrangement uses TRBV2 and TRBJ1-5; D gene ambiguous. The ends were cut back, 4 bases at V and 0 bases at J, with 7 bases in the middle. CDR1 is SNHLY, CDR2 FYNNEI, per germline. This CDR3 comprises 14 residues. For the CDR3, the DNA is TGTGCCAGCAGTGCCGCGCATAGCAATCAGCCCCAGCATTTT. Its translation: CASSAAHSNQPQHF.

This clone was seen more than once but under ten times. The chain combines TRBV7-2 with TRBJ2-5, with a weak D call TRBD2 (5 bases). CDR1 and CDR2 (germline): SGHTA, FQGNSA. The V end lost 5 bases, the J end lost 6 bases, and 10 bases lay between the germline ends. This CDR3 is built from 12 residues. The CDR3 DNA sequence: TGTGCCAGCAGCAGCAGGAGGAAGACCCAGTACTTC. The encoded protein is CASSSRRKTQYF.

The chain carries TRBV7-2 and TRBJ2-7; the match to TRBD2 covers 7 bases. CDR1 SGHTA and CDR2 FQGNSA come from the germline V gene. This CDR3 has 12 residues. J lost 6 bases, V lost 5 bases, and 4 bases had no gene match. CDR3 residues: CASSVGRGEQYF. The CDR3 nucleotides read TGTGCCAGCAGCGTGGGGAGGGGCGAGCAGTACTTC.

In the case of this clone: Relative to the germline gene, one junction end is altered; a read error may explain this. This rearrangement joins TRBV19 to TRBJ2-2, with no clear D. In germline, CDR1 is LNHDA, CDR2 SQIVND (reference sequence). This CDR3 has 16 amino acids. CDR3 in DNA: TGTGCCAGTAATATAAAGGCAAGGAGGAACACCGGGGAGCTGTTTTTT. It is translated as CASNIKARRNTGELFF.

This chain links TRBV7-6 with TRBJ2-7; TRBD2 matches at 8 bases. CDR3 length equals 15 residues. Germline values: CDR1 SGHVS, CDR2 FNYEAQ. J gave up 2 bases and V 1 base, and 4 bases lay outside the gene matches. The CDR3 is CASSLGSGATYEQYF. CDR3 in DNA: TGTGCCAGCAGCTTAGGTAGCGGGGCCACCTACGAGCAGTACTTC. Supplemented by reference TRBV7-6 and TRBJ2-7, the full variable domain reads GAGVSQSPRYKVTKRGQDVALRCDPISGHVSLYWYRQALGQGPEFLTYFNYEAQQDKSGLPNDRFSAERPEGSISTLTIQRTEQRDSAMYRCASSLGSGATYEQYFGPGTRLTVT.

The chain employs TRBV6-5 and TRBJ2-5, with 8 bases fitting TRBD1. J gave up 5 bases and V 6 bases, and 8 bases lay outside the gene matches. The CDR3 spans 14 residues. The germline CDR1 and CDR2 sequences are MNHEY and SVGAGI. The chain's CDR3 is CASSADRGRETQYF. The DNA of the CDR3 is TGTGCCAGCAGCGCTGACAGGGGCCGGGAGACCCAGTACTTC.

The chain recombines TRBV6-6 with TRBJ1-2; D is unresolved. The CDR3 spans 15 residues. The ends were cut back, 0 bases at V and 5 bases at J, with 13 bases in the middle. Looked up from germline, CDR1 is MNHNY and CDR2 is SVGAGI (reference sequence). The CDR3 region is CASSYSGLTTYGYTF. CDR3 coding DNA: TGTGCCAGCAGTTACTCAGGCTTGACAACTTATGGCTACACCTTC.

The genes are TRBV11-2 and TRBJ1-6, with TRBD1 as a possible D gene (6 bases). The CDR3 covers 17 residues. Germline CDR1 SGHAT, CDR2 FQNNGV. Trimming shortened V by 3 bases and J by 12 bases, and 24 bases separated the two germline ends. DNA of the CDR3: TGTGCCAGCAGCTTTAGGGGTGGAGGGGGGGGCCAAGGACCCCTCCACTTT. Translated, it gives CASSFRGGGGGQGPLHF.

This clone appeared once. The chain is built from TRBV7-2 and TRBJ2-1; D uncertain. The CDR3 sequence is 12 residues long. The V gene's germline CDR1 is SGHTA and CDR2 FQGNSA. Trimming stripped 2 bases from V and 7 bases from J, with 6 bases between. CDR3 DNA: TGTGCCAGCAGCTTAACAGATAATGAGCAGTTCTTC. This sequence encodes CASSLTDNEQFF.

CDR3 region: CASSYSNRGREQFF. In DNA, the CDR3 is TGTGCCAGCAGTTACTCTAACAGGGGGCGTGAGCAGTTCTTC. The V and J genes are TRBV6-2 or TRBV6-3 and TRBJ2-1; 9 bases agree with TRBD1. Germline V CDR1 and CDR2: MNHEY, SVGEGT. This CDR3 is 14 amino acids long. With 0 bases clipped from V and 9 bases from J, the junction kept 3 bases outside the gene matches.

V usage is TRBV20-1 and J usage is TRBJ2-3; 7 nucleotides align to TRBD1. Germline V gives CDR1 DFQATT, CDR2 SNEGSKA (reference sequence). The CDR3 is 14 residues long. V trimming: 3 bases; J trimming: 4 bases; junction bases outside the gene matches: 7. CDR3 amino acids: CSASRGGLPDTQYF. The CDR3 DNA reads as TGCAGTGCTAGTAGAGGGGGCCTGCCAGATACGCAGTATTTT.

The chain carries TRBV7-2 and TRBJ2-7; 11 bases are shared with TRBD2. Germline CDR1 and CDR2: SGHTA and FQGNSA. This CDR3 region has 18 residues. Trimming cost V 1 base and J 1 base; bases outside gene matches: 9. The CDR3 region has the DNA TGTGCCAGCAGCTTAGTTAGCGGGGGGGCGGATTGGTCCTACGAGCAGTACTTC. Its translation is CASSLVSGGADWSYEQYF.

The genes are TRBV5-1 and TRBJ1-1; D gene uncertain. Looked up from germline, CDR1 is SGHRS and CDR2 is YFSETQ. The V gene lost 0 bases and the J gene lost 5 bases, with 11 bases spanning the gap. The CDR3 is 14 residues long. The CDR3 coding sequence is TGCGCCAGCAGCTTGGATGGGCCGGGAACTGAAGCTTTCTTT. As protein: CASSLDGPGTEAFF.

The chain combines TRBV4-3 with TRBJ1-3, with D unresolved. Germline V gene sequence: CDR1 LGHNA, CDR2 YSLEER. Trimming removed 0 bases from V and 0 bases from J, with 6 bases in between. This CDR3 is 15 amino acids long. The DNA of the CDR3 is TGCGCCAGCAGCCAAGATGCAGTCTCTGGAAACACCATATATTTT. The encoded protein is CASSQDAVSGNTIYF.

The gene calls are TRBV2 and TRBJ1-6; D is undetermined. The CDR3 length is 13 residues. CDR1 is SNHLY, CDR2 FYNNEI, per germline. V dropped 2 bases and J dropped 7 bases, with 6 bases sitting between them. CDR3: CASSEIANSPLHF. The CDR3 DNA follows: TGTGCCAGCAGTGAAATAGCGAATTCACCCCTCCACTTT.